The clone carrying this T cell receptor (beta chain) has just one count. Its antigen remains unidentified. This entry belongs to a study of cytomegalovirus exposure and HLA in healthy donors. Study-wide findings and caveats: Rarity marked most TCR sequences, yet some public TCRs occurred in many donors.

Profiled with immunoSEQ multiplex PCR; TCRdb holds only in-frame clones, not every one. The data contain 130,000 to 150,000 clones, approximately 90% of them singletons. Germline V lookup: CDR1 SGHVS, CDR2 FNYEAQ. The CDR3 runs to 16 residues. Trimming cost V 1 base and J 0 bases, with 10 bases left between them. This receptor was identified in a man between 18 and 29 years old in good health and CMV-seronegative. Sequenced input: PBMCs. V and J are TRBV7-6 and TRBJ1-5, with D possibly TRBD1 on 6 matching bases. The CDR3 DNA reads as TGTGCCAGCAGCTTAGGTGCAGGGGTTAGCAATCAGCCCCAGCATTTT. This translates into CASSLGAGVSNQPQHF. The complete variable domain, with remaining parts taken from reference TRBV7-6 and TRBJ1-5, reads GAGVSQSPRYKVTKRGQDVALRCDPISGHVSLYWYRQALGQGPEFLTYFNYEAQQDKSGLPNDRFSAERPEGSISTLTIQRTEQRDSAMYRCASSLGAGVSNQPQHFGDGTRLSIL.